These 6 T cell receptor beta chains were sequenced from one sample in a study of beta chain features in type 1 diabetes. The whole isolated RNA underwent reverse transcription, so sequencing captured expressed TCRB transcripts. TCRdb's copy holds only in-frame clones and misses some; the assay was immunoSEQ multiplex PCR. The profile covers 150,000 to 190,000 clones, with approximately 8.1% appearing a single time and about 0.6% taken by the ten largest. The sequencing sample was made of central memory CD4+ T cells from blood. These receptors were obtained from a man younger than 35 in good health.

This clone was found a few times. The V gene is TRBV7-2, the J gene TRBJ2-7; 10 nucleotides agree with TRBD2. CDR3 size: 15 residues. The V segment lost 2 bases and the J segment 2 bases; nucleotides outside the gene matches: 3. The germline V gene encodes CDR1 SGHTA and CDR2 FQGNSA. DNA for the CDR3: TGTGCCAGCAGCTTATCCAGCGGGAGGGCCTACGAGCAGTACTTC. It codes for CASSLSSGRAYEQYF.

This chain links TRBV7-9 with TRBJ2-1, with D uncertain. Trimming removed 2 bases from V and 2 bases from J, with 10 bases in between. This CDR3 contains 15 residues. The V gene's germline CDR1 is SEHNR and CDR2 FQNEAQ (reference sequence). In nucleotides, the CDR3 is TGTGCCAGCAGCTTAACCGGGTCCCCCTACAATGAGCAGTTCTTC. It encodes CASSLTGSPYNEQFF. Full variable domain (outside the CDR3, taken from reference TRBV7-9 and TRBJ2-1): DTGVSQNPRHKITKRGQNVTFRCDPISEHNRLYWYRQTLGQGPEFLTYFQNEAQLEKSRLLSDRFSAERPKGSFSTLEIQRTEQGDSAMYLCASSLTGSPYNEQFFGPGTRLTVL.

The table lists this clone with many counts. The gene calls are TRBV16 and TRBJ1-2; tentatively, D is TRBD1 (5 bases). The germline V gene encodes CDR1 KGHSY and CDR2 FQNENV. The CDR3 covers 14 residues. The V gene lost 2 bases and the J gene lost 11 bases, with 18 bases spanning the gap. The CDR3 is CASSQGKVTRGYTF. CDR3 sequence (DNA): TGTGCCAGCAGCCAAGGAAAAGTGACTCGGGGGTACACCTTC.

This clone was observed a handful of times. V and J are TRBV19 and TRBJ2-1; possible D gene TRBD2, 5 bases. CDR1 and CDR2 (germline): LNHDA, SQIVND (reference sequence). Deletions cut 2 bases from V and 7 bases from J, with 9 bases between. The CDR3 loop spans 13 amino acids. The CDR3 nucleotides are TGTGCCAGTAGTATACGAGCGGAGAATGAGCAGTTCTTC. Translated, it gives CASSIRAENEQFF.

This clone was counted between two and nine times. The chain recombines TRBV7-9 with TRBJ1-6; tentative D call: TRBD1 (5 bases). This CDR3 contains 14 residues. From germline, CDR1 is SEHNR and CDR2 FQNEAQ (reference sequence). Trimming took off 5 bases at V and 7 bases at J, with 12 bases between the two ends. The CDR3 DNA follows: TGTGCCAGCAGCACAGGAATCTGGAATTCACCCCTCCACTTT. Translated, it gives CASSTGIWNSPLHF.

This CDR3 is CASSQTGGVDEQYF. In nucleotides, the CDR3 is TGTGCCAGCAGCCAAACAGGGGGAGTAGACGAGCAGTACTTC. This chain uses TRBV7-3 with TRBJ2-7, with TRBD1 matching 8 bases. CDR1 is SGHTA and CDR2 is FQGTGA in the germline V gene. The CDR3 is 14 residues long. V gave up 5 bases and J gave up 5 bases; unmatched junction bases: 8.